The sequence of this T cell receptor (beta chain) was determined in a study of shared clonotypes between healthy human individuals. Sequencing was performed with immunoSEQ multiplex PCR; in TCRdb, only in-frame clones are kept and a portion is missing. Here the sample spans about 640,000 clones, around 72% being singletons. With regard to this clone: Its antigen is unknown.

The study drew all its donors from Caucasian adults living in Nashville, Tennessee. Germline CDR1 and CDR2: SQVTM and ANQGSEA. CDR3 length: 12 residues. Trimming cost V 7 bases and J 5 bases, with 14 bases left between them. Study-wide points: Tissues were not sampled, only blood, and their repertoires likely differ. Some naive CD4 clonotypes, 5% to 5.5%, turned up in common across a handful of donors.

V is TRBV29-1 and J is TRBJ2-5, with D hard to call. The clonotype originates from a woman younger than 45 in good health. The material sequenced was memory CD4+ T cells sorted from blood. The subset denotes: CD45RA-negative fraction. CDR3 bases: TGCAGCGCCACAGTGAGTCTCGAGACCCAGTACTTC. It yields the protein CSATVSLETQYF.